Each of the 7 T cell receptor beta chains below was sequenced from the same sample in a study of cytomegalovirus exposure and HLA in healthy donors. The data were produced by immunoSEQ multiplex PCR, yet TCRdb's version contains in-frame clones alone and is incomplete. The data contain over 90,000 clones, just under 95% of them seen just once; the ten biggest clones take up roughly 0.9%. The specimen sequenced was PBMCs. These receptors were collected from a woman younger than 30 in good health and CMV-seronegative.

This clone was seen once. The genes are TRBV9 and TRBJ2-1, with 11 bases lining up with TRBD2. Trimming removed 4 bases from V and 6 bases from J; junction bases left unmatched: 3. The germline CDR1 and CDR2 sequences are SGDLS and YYNGEE. The CDR3 sequence is 14 residues long. DNA of the CDR3: TGTGCCAGCAGCCTAGCGGGAGGAGCCAATGAGCAGTTCTTC. This translates into CASSLAGGANEQFF.

The gene calls are TRBV4-1 and TRBJ1-4, with D possibly TRBD1 on 5 matching bases. Trimming removed 1 base at V and 6 bases at J, with 15 bases between. This CDR3 has 16 amino acids. In germline, CDR1 is MGHRA, CDR2 YSYEKL. The CDR3 loop reads CASSQGPGGKYEKLFF. The DNA of the CDR3 is TGCGCCAGCAGCCAAGGGCCCGGGGGGAAATATGAAAAACTGTTTTTT.

This clone has just a few counts. The chain combines TRBV5-1 with TRBJ2-7; 12 bases agree with TRBD1. Germline CDR1 SGHRS, CDR2 YFSETQ. The CDR3 loop spans 14 amino acids. The ends lost 4 bases at V and 4 bases at J; junction bases unmatched: 3. CDR3 sequence: CASSGTGGGYEQYF. In DNA form, the CDR3 reads TGCGCCAGCAGCGGGACAGGGGGCGGGTACGAGCAGTACTTC.

The J gene is TRBJ1-1, the V gene TRBV27, with 7 bases fitting TRBD1. The germline V gene has CDR1 MNHEY and CDR2 SMNVEV (reference sequence). The ends lost 5 bases at V and 4 bases at J; junction bases unmatched: 13. The CDR3 covers 16 residues. As DNA, the CDR3 is TGTGCCAGCAGTCCGGTAGGGGGTTCAGGGGGCACTGAAGCTTTCTTT. This translates into CASSPVGGSGGTEAFF.

The V call is TRBV19, the J call TRBJ2-3, with D possibly being TRBD1 (5 bases). The CDR3 sequence is 13 residues long. Germline-derived CDR1 and CDR2 are LNHDA and SQIVND (reference sequence). Deletions cut 3 bases from V and 4 bases from J, with 8 bases between. CDR3 loop: CASSIQQADTQYF. The CDR3 DNA follows: TGTGCCAGTAGTATCCAACAGGCAGATACGCAGTATTTT.

This chain connects TRBV27 to TRBJ1-4, with D tentatively TRBD1 (6 bases). V lost 9 bases and J 8 bases, leaving 25 bases between the germline ends. The germline V gene has CDR1 MNHEY and CDR2 SMNVEV (reference sequence). The CDR3 has 16 residues. The CDR3 coding sequence is TGTGCCAGTCGACAGGCAAATGACGTTAGGGCGGAAAAACTGTTTTTT. It codes for CASRQANDVRAEKLFF.

This chain joins TRBV11-3 and TRBJ2-7; D ambiguous. Germline CDR1 and CDR2: SGHNT and YENEEA. V shed 3 bases and J shed 3 bases, with 3 bases lying between them. The CDR3 spans 11 residues. The CDR3 is CASSFLYEQYF. The DNA for the CDR3 is TGTGCCAGCAGCTTCCTCTACGAGCAGTACTTC.